This TCR beta chain originates from a study of T cell changes during pregnancy in multiple sclerosis. Germline V gives CDR1 MNHNY, CDR2 SVGAGI (reference sequence). V trimming: 4 bases; J trimming: 9 bases; junction bases outside the gene matches: 7. The CDR3 length is 16 residues. The data were produced by immunoSEQ multiplex PCR, yet TCRdb's version contains in-frame clones alone and is incomplete. The data show 120,000 or so clones, over 85% seen once. The material sequenced was peripheral blood, taken before pregnancy. This sequence originates from a female donor with multiple sclerosis, enrolled in a pregnancy study. V and J are TRBV6-6 and TRBJ2-1; 15 nucleotides match TRBD2. The CDR3 DNA follows: TGTGCCAGCAGTTCGGGCCGGACTAGCGGGAGGGTTGAGCAGTTCTTC. Translating it yields CASSSGRTSGRVEQFF.